This record looks at one T cell receptor beta chain sequence and its context. Looked up from germline, CDR1 is LNHDA and CDR2 is SQIVND (reference sequence). Losses at the gene ends were 4 bases for V and 11 bases for J; bases not matched to a gene: 16. The CDR3 sequence is 18 residues long. This sample was taken from a study of siplizumab effects on memory and regulatory T cells. Generated by immunoSEQ multiplex PCR, the TCRdb table keeps only in-frame clones and is missing some. The sample has about 100,000 clones; approximately 91% are singletons. The V and J genes are TRBV19 and TRBJ1-6, with 11 bases fitting TRBD1. The specimen sequenced was CD4+ T cells sorted from blood. The TCR comes from a human donor in good health. As DNA, the CDR3 is TGTGCCAGTAGTACCCCTTGGGACAGGGGGTCCCCTTCGGCACCCCTCCACTTT. Translating gives CASSTPWDRGSPSAPLHF. The complete variable domain, with remaining parts taken from reference TRBV19 and TRBJ1-6, reads DGGITQSPKYLFRKEGQNVTLSCEQNLNHDAMYWYRQDPGQGLRLIYYSQIVNDFQKGDIAEGYSVSREKKESFPLTVTSAQKNPTAFYLCASSTPWDRGSPSAPLHFGNGTRLTVT.